The 16 T cell receptor beta chains below were found in one sample sequenced in a study of a mutant IDH1 vaccine in newly diagnosed glioma. These receptors lack a known antigen. Produced via immunoSEQ multiplex PCR; TCRdb's table is partial and in-frame only. Among more than 25,000 clones listed, 65% to 85% were seen once. Documented time point: week 5, during vaccination. Vaccine doses each comprised 300 ug of mutant IDH1 20-mer peptide, with topical imiquimod. The input for sequencing was PBMCs, taken from a glioma patient whose treatment included an IDH1 peptide vaccine. Receptor source: a man between 40 and 49 years old with glioma.

This clone is labeled as medium-sized (0.01 to 0.1%). The gene calls are TRBV7-7 and TRBJ2-5, with 7 nucleotides matching TRBD2. This CDR3 is built from 14 residues. With 6 bases clipped from V and 4 bases from J, the junction kept 8 bases outside the gene matches. Per the germline V gene, CDR1 is SSHAT and CDR2 is FNYEAQ (reference sequence). CDR3 region: CASSSKGGRETQYF. In DNA form, the CDR3 reads TGTGCCAGCAGTTCTAAGGGAGGGAGAGAGACCCAGTACTTC.

V usage is TRBV29-1 and J usage is TRBJ2-6; D remains ambiguous. V shed 6 bases and J shed 0 bases, with 12 bases lying between them. Germline CDR1 and CDR2: SQVTM and ANQGSEA. This CDR3 contains 15 residues. The CDR3 DNA sequence: TGCAGCGTCCGGTCAACCGCCTCTGGGGCCAACGTCCTGACTTTC. Its protein product is CSVRSTASGANVLTF.

The chain has TRBV9 and TRBJ2-2; D is undetermined. The CDR3 consists of 14 residues. With 0 bases removed from V and 3 bases from J, the gap between germline ends came to 6 bases. Looked up from germline, CDR1 is SGDLS and CDR2 is YYNGEE. The CDR3 reads CASSVARYTGELFF. CDR3 nucleotides: TGTGCCAGCAGCGTAGCTAGATACACCGGGGAGCTGTTTTTT.

A word on this clone: The identical CDR3 is also encoded by other nucleotide sequences in the sample. This chain connects TRBV7-9 to TRBJ1-2; 7 nucleotides match TRBD1. The CDR3 has 14 residues. The V gene's germline CDR1 is SEHNR and CDR2 FQNEAQ (reference sequence). Trimming at V came to 6 bases and at J to 3 bases, leaving 7 bases not matched to a gene. The CDR3 region has the DNA TGTGCCAGCAGTTTAACAGGGGCCCACTATGGCTACACCTTC. This gives the protein CASSLTGAHYGYTF.

CDR3 coding DNA: TGTGCCAGTAGTGAGGGCCTCGGGTGGACAGATACGCAGTATTTT. It codes for CASSEGLGWTDTQYF. The rearrangement links TRBV19 to TRBJ2-3; D is possibly TRBD2 (5 bases). This CDR3 has 15 residues. Trimming removed 5 bases at V and 3 bases at J, with 15 bases between. Per germline, CDR1 LNHDA and CDR2 SQIVND (reference sequence).

This clone has only one observation. CDR3 nucleotide sequence: TGTGCCAGTAGTACGGGGGGAGTGTACGAGCAGTACTTC. Translation gives CASSTGGVYEQYF. The chain carries TRBV19 and TRBJ2-7, with TRBD2 matching 7 bases. V gave up 4 bases and J gave up 4 bases; unmatched junction bases: 4. CDR3 size: 13 residues. The V gene's germline CDR1 is LNHDA and CDR2 SQIVND (reference sequence).

This clone was found a few times. The V call is TRBV29-1, the J call TRBJ2-1, with 8 bases that match TRBD2. In germline, CDR1 is SQVTM, CDR2 ANQGSEA. The junction had 9 bases not matched to a gene; V was cut back by 4 bases and J by 4 bases. This CDR3 region has 15 residues. CDR3 sequence (DNA): TGCAGCGTTGTATCGTCGGGGGGGACTTACAATGAGCAGTTCTTC. Translating gives CSVVSSGGTYNEQFF.

The V gene is TRBV2, the J gene TRBJ2-2; 9 bases are shared with TRBD1. Germline V gene lookup returns CDR1 SNHLY and CDR2 FYNNEI. The CDR3 contains 17 residues. The trim removed 4 bases at V and 6 bases at J, leaving 12 bases unmatched. CDR3 amino acids: CASSVNRGQGPSGELFF. As DNA, the CDR3 is TGTGCCAGCAGTGTAAATAGGGGACAGGGTCCGTCCGGGGAGCTGTTTTTT.

V is TRBV6-5 and J is TRBJ1-5; 11 positions match TRBD1. The CDR3 has 14 residues. V shed 2 bases, J shed 7 bases, and the junction held 1 base outside the gene matches. Germline V gene sequence: CDR1 MNHEY, CDR2 SVGAGI. The CDR3 region has the DNA TGTGCCAGCAGTTACGGGACAGGGGGACAGCCCCAGCATTTT. Encoded protein: CASSYGTGGQPQHF.

The chain carries TRBV6-1 and TRBJ2-7; no firm D call. V was clipped by 2 bases and J by 3 bases, with 8 bases between them. CDR3 length: 13 amino acids. CDR1 and CDR2 from the germline V gene are MNHNS and SASEGT. CDR3 sequence reads: CASSENESYEQYV. The CDR3 coding sequence is TGTGCCAGCAGTGAAAATGAGAGCTACGAGCAGTACGTC.

V usage is TRBV27 and J usage is TRBJ1-2; TRBD1 is a possible D gene (6 bases). Trimming stripped 8 bases from V and 2 bases from J, with 24 bases between. CDR3 length: 17 amino acids. Germline V gives CDR1 MNHEY, CDR2 SMNVEV (reference sequence). CDR3 in DNA: TGTGCCAGCTGCCGGTGGGGGCTCAACCCGGGCAACTATGGCTACACCTTC. It encodes CASCRWGLNPGNYGYTF.

This clone has just one count. This chain joins TRBV4-1 and TRBJ2-7, with 12 bases lining up with TRBD2. This CDR3 has 16 residues. V lost 0 bases, J lost 6 bases, and 6 bases stayed unmatched. Germline values: CDR1 MGHRA, CDR2 YSYEKL. CDR3 DNA: TGCGCCAGCAGCCAAGACCCTAGCGGGAGGGCCAGCGAGCAGTACTTC. Residues: CASSQDPSGRASEQYF.

Written as DNA, the CDR3 is TGTGCCAGCAGCTCGGGGTCCGCCCAGCATTTT. Residues: CASSSGSAQHF. The chain uses TRBV2 and TRBJ1-5; D gene ambiguous. Germline-derived CDR1 and CDR2 are SNHLY and FYNNEI. Deletions cut 6 bases from V and 11 bases from J, with 11 bases between. CDR3 length equals 11 residues. Complete variable domain (other parts from reference TRBV2 and TRBJ1-5): EPEVTQTPSHQVTQMGQEVILRCVPISNHLYFYWYRQILGQKVEFLVSFYNNEISEKSEIFDDQFSVERPDGSNFTLKIRSTKLEDSAMYFCASSSGSAQHFGDGTRLSIL.

The chain recombines TRBV18 with TRBJ2-7; TRBD2 matches 12 bases. J gave up 7 bases and V 4 bases, and 14 bases lay outside the gene matches. Germline V lookup: CDR1 KGHSH, CDR2 LQKENI. The CDR3 is made up of 17 amino acids. CDR3 sequence reads: CASSRTSGTVRRGEQYF. The CDR3 DNA follows: TGTGCCAGCTCACGGACTAGCGGGACCGTAAGGAGGGGGGAGCAGTACTTC.

The J gene is TRBJ2-7, the V gene TRBV6-1; the D gene is possibly TRBD1 (5 bases). The CDR3 contains 16 residues. The germline CDR1 and CDR2 sequences are MNHNS and SASEGT. The germline V and J ends were trimmed by 4 bases and 3 bases, with 19 bases remaining between them. CDR3 coding DNA: TGTGCCAGCAGTGTTGAGGCGGCAGGGAACGTCTACGAGCAGTACTTC. Protein: CASSVEAAGNVYEQYF.

This chain uses TRBV6-5 with TRBJ2-2; no clear D. The germline gives CDR1 MNHEY, CDR2 SVGAGI. Trimming stripped 6 bases from V and 5 bases from J, with 7 bases between. There are 12 residues in the CDR3. CDR3: CASSPRTGELFF. In DNA, the CDR3 is TGTGCCAGCAGCCCACGGACCGGGGAGCTGTTTTTT.